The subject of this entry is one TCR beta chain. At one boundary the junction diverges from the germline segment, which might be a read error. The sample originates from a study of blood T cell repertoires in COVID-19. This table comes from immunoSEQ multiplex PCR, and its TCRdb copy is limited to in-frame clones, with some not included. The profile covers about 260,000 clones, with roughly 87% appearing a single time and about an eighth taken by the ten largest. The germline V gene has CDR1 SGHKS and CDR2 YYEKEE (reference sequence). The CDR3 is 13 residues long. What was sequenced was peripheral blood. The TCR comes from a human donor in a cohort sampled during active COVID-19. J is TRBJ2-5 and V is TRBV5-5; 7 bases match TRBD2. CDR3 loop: CASSSTLGGGPHF. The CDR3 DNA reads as TGTGCCAGCAGCTCGACGTTGGGGGGAGGGCCGCACTTC.